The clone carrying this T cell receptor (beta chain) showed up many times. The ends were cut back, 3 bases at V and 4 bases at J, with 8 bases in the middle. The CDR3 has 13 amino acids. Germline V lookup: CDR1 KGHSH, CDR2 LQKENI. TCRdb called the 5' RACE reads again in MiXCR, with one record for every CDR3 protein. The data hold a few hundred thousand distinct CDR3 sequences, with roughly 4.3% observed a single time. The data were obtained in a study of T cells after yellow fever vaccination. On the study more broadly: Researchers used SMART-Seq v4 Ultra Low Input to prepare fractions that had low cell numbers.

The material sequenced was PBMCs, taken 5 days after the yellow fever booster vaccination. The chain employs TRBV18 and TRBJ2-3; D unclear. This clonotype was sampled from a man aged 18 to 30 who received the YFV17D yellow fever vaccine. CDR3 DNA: TGTGCCAGCTCACCTCAGGTTCCAGATACGCAGTATTTT. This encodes CASSPQVPDTQYF.